This T cell receptor beta chain was identified in a study of OX40 agonist ivuxolimab in advanced cancers. This clone was counted only a few times. Its antigen is unidentified. Whole-study results and caveats: CD4+ and CD8+ T cells in blood underwent clonal expansion by week 6 at 0.1 to 3.0 mg/kg. In the expanded peripheral T cells, antigen specificity was never determined.

CDR1 and CDR2 (germline): MDHEN, SYDVKM. Trimming stripped 5 bases from V and 5 bases from J, with 15 bases between. The CDR3 has 14 amino acids. Sequencing was performed with immunoSEQ multiplex PCR; in TCRdb, only in-frame clones are kept and a portion is missing. This repertoire shows 68,000 or so clones, almost 85% found once; its top ten account for around 2.1%. V is TRBV28 and J is TRBJ2-5; tentatively, D is TRBD1 or TRBD2 (5 bases each). The source material was CD4+ or CD8+ T cells sorted from blood, sampled in a trial of the OX40 agonist ivuxolimab. This clonotype was obtained from an adult with an advanced solid tumor such as melanoma, head and neck, liver or kidney cancer. CDR3 residues: CASSPGPGQETQYF. The CDR3, as DNA: TGTGCCAGCAGTCCCGGACCGGGGCAGGAGACCCAGTACTTC.